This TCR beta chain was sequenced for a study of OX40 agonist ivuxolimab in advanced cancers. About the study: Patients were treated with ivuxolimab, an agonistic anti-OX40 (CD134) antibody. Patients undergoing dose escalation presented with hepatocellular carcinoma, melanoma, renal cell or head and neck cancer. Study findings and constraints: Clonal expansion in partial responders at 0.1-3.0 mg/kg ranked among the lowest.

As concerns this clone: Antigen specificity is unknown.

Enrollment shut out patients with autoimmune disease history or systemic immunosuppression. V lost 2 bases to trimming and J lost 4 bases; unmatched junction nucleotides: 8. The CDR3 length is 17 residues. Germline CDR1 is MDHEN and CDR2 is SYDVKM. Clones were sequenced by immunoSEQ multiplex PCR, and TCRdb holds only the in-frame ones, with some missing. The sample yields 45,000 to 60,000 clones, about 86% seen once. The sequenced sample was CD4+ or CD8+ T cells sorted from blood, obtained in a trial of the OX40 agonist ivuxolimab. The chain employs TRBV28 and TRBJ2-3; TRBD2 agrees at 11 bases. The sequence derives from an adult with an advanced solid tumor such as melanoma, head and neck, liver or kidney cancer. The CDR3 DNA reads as TGTGCCAGCAGTTTAGTCTTTAGCGGGAGGGGCTCAGATACGCAGTATTTT. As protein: CASSLVFSGRGSDTQYF.